The rows below give T cell receptor beta chains drawn from one sample of a study of cytomegalovirus exposure and HLA in healthy donors. Clones were read by immunoSEQ multiplex PCR, and TCRdb kept only the in-frame ones, dropping some. The profile shows about 180,000 clones, about four fifths of them singletons. The material sequenced was PBMCs. The receptor set was obtained from a woman between 18 and 29 years old in good health and CMV-seropositive. CDR3s include the opening cysteine and the closing phenylalanine or tryptophan. Fields, in order: D gene, CDR3 length, J gene, clone size, V gene, CDR3 DNA, CDR3 protein. D genes are given only for firm matches. For some rows the clone size is stated as once, few or many, or as a class when expanded; others skip it.

TRBD2 14 TRBJ2-5 - TRBV6-1 TGTGCCAGCAGCGCGGGGACTAGGGCGGAGACCCAGTACTTC CASSAGTRAETQYF
TRBD1 15 TRBJ1-1 - TRBV5-4 TGTGCCAGCAGCTCACCGACAGGGAGCAGCACTGAAGCTTTCTTT CASSSPTGSSTEAFF
TRBD1 20 TRBJ2-3 - TRBV18 TGTGCCAGCTCCCTGTCGGACCGGGACAGGGTCTTTTTCTTCCCAGATACGCAGTATTTT CASSLSDRDRVFFFPDTQYF
- 13 TRBJ1-4 - TRBV7-2 TGTGCCAGCAAAGGCAGGGGTGGTGAAAAACTGTTTTTT CASKGRGGEKLFF
- 13 TRBJ1-5 - TRBV5-4 TGTGCCAGCAGCTCGGGGAGGGAACAGCCCCAGCATTTT CASSSGREQPQHF
TRBD2 16 TRBJ2-3 once TRBV5-8 TGTGCCAGCAGCTTGGCGGCTAGCGGAGGCGAAGATACGCAGTATTTT CASSLAASGGEDTQYF
- 13 TRBJ1-2 - TRBV27 TGTGCCAGTCTTTCCCGGGACAACCATGGCTACACCTTC CASLSRDNHGYTF
- 16 TRBJ2-5 - TRBV18 TGTGCCAGCTCACCACCTCGTTTTAGCGGATTAGAGACCCAGTACTTC CASSPPRFSGLETQYF
- 13 TRBJ1-2 once TRBV2 TGTGCCAGCAGCCTGGCTGAACGCTATGGCTACACCTTC CASSLAERYGYTF
- 13 TRBJ1-1 - TRBV11-1 TGTGCCAGCAGCTTAGGGCAGGCTCCTGAAGCTTTCTTT CASSLGQAPEAFF
TRBD1 14 TRBJ1-4 - TRBV7-2 TGTGCCAGCAGCTCGGGACAGGGTTTGGAAAAACTGTTTTTT CASSSGQGLEKLFF
TRBD1 13 TRBJ2-1 - TRBV6-1 TGTGCCAGCAGCAGGGACAGCTACAATGAGCAGTTCTTC CASSRDSYNEQFF
- 14 TRBJ2-7 once TRBV2 TGTGCCAGCAGTGAGGGGCCGGTCTCCTACGAGCAGTACTTC CASSEGPVSYEQYF
TRBD1 19 TRBJ2-7 - TRBV7-6 TGTGCCAACAGCTTAGGGCCGACAGGGCGTGCGAAGGGAGTCTACGAGCAGTACTTC CANSLGPTGRAKGVYEQYF
TRBD1 16 TRBJ2-3 - TRBV5-4 TGTGCCAGCAGCGCCCTCGGGACAGGGGGAACAGATACGCAGTATTTT CASSALGTGGTDTQYF
- 15 TRBJ2-7 - TRBV5-6 TGTGCCAGCAGCGCCCAGGGGCAGGGGAGTCCCGAGCAGTACTTC CASSAQGQGSPEQYF
- 14 TRBJ2-2 - TRBV7-8 TGTGCCAGCAGCTCGGACTCTAACACCGGGGAGCTGTTTTTT CASSSDSNTGELFF
TRBD1 16 TRBJ2-5 - TRBV2 TGTGCCAGCAGTATCCGACAGGGGCGGAGGTTGGAGACCCAGTACTTC CASSIRQGRRLETQYF
- 14 TRBJ2-3 - TRBV27 TGTGCCAGCAGTTCGAGGGGGAGCACAGATACGCAGTATTTT CASSSRGSTDTQYF
TRBD1 13 TRBJ1-2 once TRBV28 TGTGCCAGCAGTTCCGGACAGGTGGAAGGCTACACCTTC CASSSGQVEGYTF
- 15 TRBJ1-1 - TRBV5-6 TGTGCCAGCAGCTTGTTCCAGGGGATTGGGACTGAAGCTTTCTTT CASSLFQGIGTEAFF
- 12 TRBJ1-2 - TRBV28 TGTGCCAGCAGTCAGATCAGGGATGGCTACACCTTC CASSQIRDGYTF
TRBD2 13 TRBJ2-3 - TRBV29-1 TGCAGCGCCTTAGCGGGAGGCACAGATACGCAGTATTTT CSALAGGTDTQYF
- 13 TRBJ1-5 - TRBV4-1 TGCGCCAGCAGCCAAGGAAGGGGTCAGCCCCAGCATTTT CASSQGRGQPQHF
- 14 TRBJ1-6 few TRBV4-3 TGCGCCAGCAGCCAAGGCAGGGAGGCTTCACCCCTCCACTTT CASSQGREASPLHF
TRBD2 18 TRBJ2-1 - TRBV28 TGTGCCAGCAGTTTAGCGGGACTAGCGGGGGCGACCTACAATGAGCAGTTCTTC CASSLAGLAGATYNEQFF
- 18 TRBJ2-7 - TRBV19 TGTGCCAGTAGTACCTCGGACACCCTCTCCATGGGCTCCTACGAGCAGTACTTC CASSTSDTLSMGSYEQYF
TRBD2 15 TRBJ2-7 - TRBV11-2 TGTGCCAGCAGATTCGAGCGGGGGGCAACCTACGAGCAGTACTTC CASRFERGATYEQYF
TRBD1 16 TRBJ1-1 - TRBV29-1 TGCAGCGTCTTAGTCCGGGACAGGGGGCTGAACACTGAAGCTTTCTTT CSVLVRDRGLNTEAFF
- 14 TRBJ1-5 few TRBV25-1 TGTGCCAGCAGACAGGGAACAAGCAATCAGCCCCAGCATTTT CASRQGTSNQPQHF
TRBD2 15 TRBJ2-3 - TRBV7-8 TGTGCCAGCACCAAGGGCGGGGGGGTTGCAGATACGCAGTATTTT CASTKGGGVADTQYF
TRBD1 15 TRBJ1-5 - TRBV7-8 TGTGCCAGCAGCCAACAGGGGGGTAGCAATCAGCCCCAGCATTTT CASSQQGGSNQPQHF
- 14 TRBJ1-3 - TRBV28 TGTGCCACGTTCGGGACAAACTCTGGAAACACCATATATTTT CATFGTNSGNTIYF
- 12 TRBJ1-4 - TRBV7-9 TGTGCCAGCACCCAAGGGGTCGAAAAACTGTTTTTT CASTQGVEKLFF
- 13 TRBJ2-1 many TRBV7-3 TGTGCCAGCAGCTTAACCAGGGATAATGAGCAGTTCTTC CASSLTRDNEQFF
- 15 TRBJ2-3 - TRBV5-1 TGCGCCAGCAGCTTGGGGGGGCCTAGCACAGATACGCAGTATTTT CASSLGGPSTDTQYF
- 13 TRBJ1-4 - TRBV7-9 TGTGCCAGCAGCGTGACGACGGAAGACTTACTGTTTTTT CASSVTTEDLLFF
- 13 TRBJ2-7 - TRBV30 TGTGCCTGGACAAGAGACTCCTCCTACGAGCAGTACTTC CAWTRDSSYEQYF
- 13 TRBJ1-1 - TRBV7-8 TGTGCCAGCAGCCGTGGCATGAACACTGAAGCTTTCTTT CASSRGMNTEAFF
TRBD1 14 TRBJ2-3 - TRBV13 TGTGCCAGCAGTTCGCCTCCGGCGGACAGGGGCCAGTATTTT CASSSPPADRGQYF
- 15 TRBJ2-2 - TRBV6-1 TGTGCCAGCAGCCCAAGTGTCGGGGGCACCGGGGAGCTGTTTTTT CASSPSVGGTGELFF
TRBD1 15 TRBJ2-2 - TRBV18 TGTGCCAGCTCACCTGGCGAGGGGGCTATCGGGGAGCTGTTTTTT CASSPGEGAIGELFF
- 10 TRBJ1-2 once TRBV6-1 TGTGCCAGCAGTGCTCGGACAGTTAGCTTC CASSARTVSF
- 16 TRBJ1-3 - TRBV5-1 TGCGCCAGCAGCTTGGCCCTCGTGGGCGCTGGAAACACCATATATTTT CASSLALVGAGNTIYF
- 15 TRBJ1-2 - TRBV6-6 TGTGCCAGCCGTGTGCTGCGCGAGGGTAACTATGGCTACACCTTC CASRVLREGNYGYTF
- 14 TRBJ2-5 - TRBV6-5 TGTGCCAGCAGCCTATCGGGTGGGAGGGAGACCCAGTACTTC CASSLSGGRETQYF
TRBD2 15 TRBJ2-7 once TRBV7-9 TGTGCCAGCAGCGTGGGACTAGTCCTAGGGTACGAGCAGTACTTC CASSVGLVLGYEQYF
TRBD1 14 TRBJ1-1 few TRBV7-9 TGTGCCAGCAGCCACGCGGACAGGGGGACTGAAGCTTTCTTT CASSHADRGTEAFF
TRBD1 14 TRBJ2-4 - TRBV2 TGTGCCAGCGTGACAGGGTCTGGCAAAAACATTCAGTACTTC CASVTGSGKNIQYF
- 16 TRBJ2-7 - TRBV6-5 TGTGCCAGCAGTTACTCGCGGGCACCCCTGGCCTACGAGCAGTACTTC CASSYSRAPLAYEQYF
- 14 TRBJ1-4 once TRBV4-3 TGCGCCAGCAGCCAGGACAAGAGTAATGAAAAACTGTTTTTT CASSQDKSNEKLFF
- 11 TRBJ1-6 - TRBV4-1 TGCGCCAGCAGCCAAGATGGGGACTCCTTCTTT CASSQDGDSFF
- 12 TRBJ2-7 - TRBV13 TGTGCCAGCAGGGCTCATGATTACGAGCAGTACTTC CASRAHDYEQYF
TRBD1 16 TRBJ1-4 - TRBV7-2 TGTGCCAGCAGCCTAACCAGGGGGCAGGCTAATGAAAAACTGTTTTTT CASSLTRGQANEKLFF
- 11 TRBJ2-4 few TRBV28 TGTGCCAGCACCGGCAAAAACATTCAGTACTTC CASTGKNIQYF
- 14 TRBJ2-3 - TRBV7-6 TGTGCCAGCAGCTTAGCGGGGCTCGCAGATACGCAGTATTTT CASSLAGLADTQYF
TRBD1 14 TRBJ1-2 - TRBV2 TGTGCCAGCAGACCTGACAGGGGTGACTATGGCTACACCTTC CASRPDRGDYGYTF